Below, one TCR beta chain is given with its context. Its antigen is not yet known. No much larger clonotype is one base removed from it; base qualities were not supplied. The sample's time point label, in plain terms: about 28 days (+/-7) after the second vaccine dose. Because spike-specific TCR depth and breadth did not differ between the two schedules, AZD1222 recipients who got a second dose at roughly 4 weeks were pooled with those who got a second dose at roughly 12 weeks. Samples from vaccinated people were obtained from the UK trials COV001 and COV002, which included a single-blind randomized controlled phase 2/3 trial of AZD1222 (ChAdOx1 nCoV-19) in healthy adults. For TCRbeta chain sequencing, PBMC samples were collected from trial participants at day 0 and at day 28 after the second dose. The CDR3 regions of human TCRbeta chains were analyzed by immunosequencing. In the authors' own workflow: Repertoire TCRs were matched against a reference library of SARS-CoV-2-specific TCRs generated with the MIRA antigen-specificity platform. Breadth meant the fraction of unique TCRs that were SARS-CoV-2-associated, whereas depth meant the fraction of total T cells that were SARS-CoV-2-associated. Using the MIRA data, every spike-specific TCR was mapped to the spike region that the TCR reacted to and assigned to either a CD4 or a CD8 class. Log10-transformed breadth and depth values were compared by one-way ANOVA with Sidak's multiple comparisons tests. This immuneACCESS table, as held by TCRdb, lists in-frame sequences with V and J called but not all clones. Of the missing ones, under half trace to an unresolved V gene in checked studies; the others have no known cause. Clone size and V and J calls were adopted from that table, with D and trimming inferred from the DNA. The sample table records 85,000 to 95,000 clones; approximately 89% of these occur just once. The ten top clones hold roughly 5% of the sample.

The sample originates from a study of T cell responses to AZD1222 COVID-19 vaccine (dated by TCRdb to 2020 to 2023). Context from the whole study: TCR sequencing was performed for about 240 trial participants, of whom around 200 were given two doses of AZD1222 and roughly 25 were given two doses of MenACWY control vaccine. Trial participants were enrolled by age into subgroups of 18-55, 56-69 and 70-plus years, and roughly 160, 29 and 62 TCR-sequenced participants, respectively, were included in these subgroups.

Paper-wide results and their limitations: Most participants were white British and females outnumbered males, and the authors suggested that clonal diversity may have been underestimated. Vaccine-associated CD4 TCRs spanned the whole spike protein, with dominant responses in regions 160-218 and 743-854. Because no samples from the day 14 peak response were available, repertoires could be characterized only after the peak T cell response. After two AZD1222 doses, spike-specific TCR breadth and depth were significantly higher than at day 0 and than in MenACWY recipients. Epitopes outside the regions mutated in the B.1.351 and B.1.1.7 variants were reportedly recognized by nearly half of the unique spike-specific TCRs. In the small 56-69-year group, the increase in depth fell short of significance, most likely because of low power. Conclusions about previously exposed vaccinees are limited, since just 6 or 7 AZD1222 recipients were seropositive for SARS-CoV-2 at baseline.

This receptor was obtained from an adult who received the AZD1222 COVID-19 vaccine. The specimen was peripheral blood, collected 28 days after the second AZD1222 dose.

The DNA sequence reads TGTGCCAGTATTGGGACAGGGGGCTTTACACAGCCCCAGCATTTT. Translated, this is CASIGTGGFTQPQHF. The rearrangement combines TRBV19 with TRBJ1-5, with 12 bases aligning to TRBD1. Taken from cysteine to phenylalanine, the CDR3 has 15 residues. The entry retains the CDR3 DNA only, 45 bases that are in frame from base 1. The germline V gene (reference sequence) specifies LNHDA as CDR1 and SQIVND as CDR2. Clipping removes 7 bases from V and 7 bases from J, with 8 as the unmatched junction base count.